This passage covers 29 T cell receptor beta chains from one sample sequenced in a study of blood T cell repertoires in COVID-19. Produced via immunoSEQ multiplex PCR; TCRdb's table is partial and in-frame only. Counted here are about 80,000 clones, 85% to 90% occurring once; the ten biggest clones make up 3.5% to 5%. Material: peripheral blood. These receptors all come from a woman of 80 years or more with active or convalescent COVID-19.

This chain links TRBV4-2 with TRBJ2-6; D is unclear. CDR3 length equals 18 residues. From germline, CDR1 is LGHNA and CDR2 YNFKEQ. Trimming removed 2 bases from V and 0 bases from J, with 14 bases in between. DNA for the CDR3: TGTGCCAGCAGCCAACGACCCTCCGGAGACTCTGGGGCCAACGTCCTGACTTTC. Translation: CASSQRPSGDSGANVLTF.

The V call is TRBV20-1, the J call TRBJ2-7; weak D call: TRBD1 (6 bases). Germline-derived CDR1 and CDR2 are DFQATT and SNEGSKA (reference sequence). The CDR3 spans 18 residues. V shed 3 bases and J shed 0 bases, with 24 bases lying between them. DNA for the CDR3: TGCAGTGCTAGTCCCTCATACAACGTATGGGACAACTCCTACGAGCAGTACTTC. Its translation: CSASPSYNVWDNSYEQYF.

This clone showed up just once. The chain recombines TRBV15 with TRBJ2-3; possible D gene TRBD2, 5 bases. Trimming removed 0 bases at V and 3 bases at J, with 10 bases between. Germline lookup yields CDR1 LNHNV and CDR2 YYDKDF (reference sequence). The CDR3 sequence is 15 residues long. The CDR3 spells CATSRDAGRTDTQYF. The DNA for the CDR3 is TGTGCCACCAGCAGAGATGCGGGCAGGACAGATACGCAGTATTTT.

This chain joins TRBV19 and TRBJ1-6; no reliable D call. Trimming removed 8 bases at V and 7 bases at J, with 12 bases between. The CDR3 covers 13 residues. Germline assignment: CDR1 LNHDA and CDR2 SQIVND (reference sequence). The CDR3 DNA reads TGTGCCAGTGCATGGGCAGTAAATTCACCCCTCCACTTT. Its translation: CASAWAVNSPLHF.

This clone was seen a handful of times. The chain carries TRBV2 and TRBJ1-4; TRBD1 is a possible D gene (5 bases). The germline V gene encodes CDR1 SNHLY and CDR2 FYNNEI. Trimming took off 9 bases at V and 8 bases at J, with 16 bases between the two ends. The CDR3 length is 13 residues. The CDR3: CARRTRREEKLFF. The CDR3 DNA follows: TGTGCCAGGAGGACAAGACGCGAGGAAAAACTGTTTTTT.

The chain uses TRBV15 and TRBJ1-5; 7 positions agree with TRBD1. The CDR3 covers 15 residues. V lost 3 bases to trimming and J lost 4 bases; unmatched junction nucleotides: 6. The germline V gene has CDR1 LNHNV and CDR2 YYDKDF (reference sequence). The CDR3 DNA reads TGTGCCACCAGCAGGACAGGGACACAAAATCAGCCCCAGCATTTT. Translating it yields CATSRTGTQNQPQHF.

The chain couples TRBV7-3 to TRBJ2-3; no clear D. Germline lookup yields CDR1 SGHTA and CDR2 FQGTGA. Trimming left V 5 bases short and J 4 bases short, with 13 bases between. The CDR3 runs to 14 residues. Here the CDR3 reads CASSPRMSADTQYF. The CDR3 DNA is TGTGCCAGCAGCCCCCGTATGAGCGCAGATACGCAGTATTTT.

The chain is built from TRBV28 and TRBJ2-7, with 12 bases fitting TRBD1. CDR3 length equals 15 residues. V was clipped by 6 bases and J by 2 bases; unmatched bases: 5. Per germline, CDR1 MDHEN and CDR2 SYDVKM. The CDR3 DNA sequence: TGTGCCAGCAGCACGGGACAGGGGGCTACCTACGAGCAGTACTTC. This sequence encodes CASSTGQGATYEQYF.

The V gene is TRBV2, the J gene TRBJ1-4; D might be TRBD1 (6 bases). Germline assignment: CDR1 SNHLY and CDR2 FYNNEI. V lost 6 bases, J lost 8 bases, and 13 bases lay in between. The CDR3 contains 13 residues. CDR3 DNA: TGTGCCAGCAGCGGACAGCAGACGGAAAAACTGTTTTTT. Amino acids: CASSGQQTEKLFF.

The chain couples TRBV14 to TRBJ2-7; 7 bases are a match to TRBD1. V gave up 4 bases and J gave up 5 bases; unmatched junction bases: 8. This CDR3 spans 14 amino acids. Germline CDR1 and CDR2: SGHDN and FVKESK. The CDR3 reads CASSLDRVVHEQYF. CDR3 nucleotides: TGTGCCAGCAGCCTCGACAGGGTAGTCCACGAGCAGTACTTC.

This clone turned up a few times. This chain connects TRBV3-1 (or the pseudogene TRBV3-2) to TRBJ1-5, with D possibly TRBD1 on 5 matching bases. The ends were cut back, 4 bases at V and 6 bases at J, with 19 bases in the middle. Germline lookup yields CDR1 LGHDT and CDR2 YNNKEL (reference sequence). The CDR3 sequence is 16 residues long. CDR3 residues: CASSPSGGRESQPQHF. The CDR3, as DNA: TGTGCCAGCAGCCCCAGCGGGGGTAGGGAATCTCAGCCCCAGCATTTT.

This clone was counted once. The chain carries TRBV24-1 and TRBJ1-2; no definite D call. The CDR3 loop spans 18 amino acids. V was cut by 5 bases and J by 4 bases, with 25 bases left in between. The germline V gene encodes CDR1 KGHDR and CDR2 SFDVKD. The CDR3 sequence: CATSGVDYAGGRGYGYTF. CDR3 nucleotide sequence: TGTGCCACCAGTGGAGTGGATTATGCGGGAGGTCGGGGCTATGGCTACACCTTC.

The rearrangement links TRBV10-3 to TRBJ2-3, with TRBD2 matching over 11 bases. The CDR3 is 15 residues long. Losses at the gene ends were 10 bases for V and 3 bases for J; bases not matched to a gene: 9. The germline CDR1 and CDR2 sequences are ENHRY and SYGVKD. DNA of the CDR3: TGTGCCACCCAGCCCCGGACTAGCGGGACAGATACGCAGTATTTT. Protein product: CATQPRTSGTDTQYF.

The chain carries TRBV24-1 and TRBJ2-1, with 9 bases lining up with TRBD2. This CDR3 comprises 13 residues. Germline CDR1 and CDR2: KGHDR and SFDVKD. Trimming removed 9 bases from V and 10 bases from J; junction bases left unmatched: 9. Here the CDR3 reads CATAAGGADEQFF. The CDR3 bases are TGTGCCACCGCGGCGGGAGGGGCCGACGAGCAGTTCTTC.

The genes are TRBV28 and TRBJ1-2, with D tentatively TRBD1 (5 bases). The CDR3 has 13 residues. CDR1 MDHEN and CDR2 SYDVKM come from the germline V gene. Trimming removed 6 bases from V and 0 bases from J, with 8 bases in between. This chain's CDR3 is CASRGQSNYGYTF. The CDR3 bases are TGTGCCAGCAGAGGACAATCTAACTATGGCTACACCTTC.

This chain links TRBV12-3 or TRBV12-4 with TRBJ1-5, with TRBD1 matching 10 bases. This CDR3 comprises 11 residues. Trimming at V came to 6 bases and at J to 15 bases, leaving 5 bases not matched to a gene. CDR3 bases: TGTGCCAGCAGCGACAGGGGGCAGGTGCATTTT. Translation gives CASSDRGQVHF.

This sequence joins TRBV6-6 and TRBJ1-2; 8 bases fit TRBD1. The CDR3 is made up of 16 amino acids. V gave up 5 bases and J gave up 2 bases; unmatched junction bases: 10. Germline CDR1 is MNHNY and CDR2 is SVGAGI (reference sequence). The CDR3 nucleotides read TGTGCCAGCAGTCCCGACAGGGGAGCGGGGAACTATGGCTACACCTTC. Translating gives CASSPDRGAGNYGYTF.

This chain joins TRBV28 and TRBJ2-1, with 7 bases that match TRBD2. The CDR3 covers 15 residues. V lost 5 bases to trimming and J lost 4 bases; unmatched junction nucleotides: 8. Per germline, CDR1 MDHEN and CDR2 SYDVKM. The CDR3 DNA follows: TGTGCCAGCAGTCCGCCGGAGGGAGGGTACAATGAGCAGTTCTTC. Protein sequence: CASSPPEGGYNEQFF.

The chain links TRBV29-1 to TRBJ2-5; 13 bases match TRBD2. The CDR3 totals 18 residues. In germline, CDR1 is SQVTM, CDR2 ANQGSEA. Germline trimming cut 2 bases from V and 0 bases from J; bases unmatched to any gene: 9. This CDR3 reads CSVESPGLAGWNQETQYF. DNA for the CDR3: TGCAGCGTTGAAAGCCCGGGACTAGCGGGATGGAACCAAGAGACCCAGTACTTC.

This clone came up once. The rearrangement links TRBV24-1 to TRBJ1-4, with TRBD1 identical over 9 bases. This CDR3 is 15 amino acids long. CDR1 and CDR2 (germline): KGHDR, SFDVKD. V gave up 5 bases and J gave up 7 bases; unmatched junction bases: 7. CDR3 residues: CATSVQTGGGEKLFF. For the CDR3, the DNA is TGTGCCACCAGTGTCCAGACAGGGGGAGGTGAAAAACTGTTTTTT.

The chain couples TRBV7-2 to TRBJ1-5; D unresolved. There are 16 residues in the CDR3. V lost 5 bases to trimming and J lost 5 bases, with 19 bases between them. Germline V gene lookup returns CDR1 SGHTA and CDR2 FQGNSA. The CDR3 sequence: CASSIETPMGYQPQHF. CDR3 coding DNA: TGTGCCAGCAGCATAGAGACGCCAATGGGCTATCAGCCCCAGCATTTT.

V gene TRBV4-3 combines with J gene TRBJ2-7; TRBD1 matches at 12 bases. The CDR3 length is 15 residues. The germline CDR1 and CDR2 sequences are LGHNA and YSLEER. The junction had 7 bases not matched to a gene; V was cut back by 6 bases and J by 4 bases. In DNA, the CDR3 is TGCGCCAGCAGTCCCGGGACAGGGGGCTTGTACGAGCAGTACTTC. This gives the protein CASSPGTGGLYEQYF.

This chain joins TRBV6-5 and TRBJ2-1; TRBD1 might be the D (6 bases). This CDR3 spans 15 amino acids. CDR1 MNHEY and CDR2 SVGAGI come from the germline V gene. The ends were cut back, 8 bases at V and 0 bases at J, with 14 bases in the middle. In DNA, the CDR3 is TGTGCCAGCTCAGGGGCCGCGTCCTCCTACAATGAGCAGTTCTTC. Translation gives CASSGAASSYNEQFF.

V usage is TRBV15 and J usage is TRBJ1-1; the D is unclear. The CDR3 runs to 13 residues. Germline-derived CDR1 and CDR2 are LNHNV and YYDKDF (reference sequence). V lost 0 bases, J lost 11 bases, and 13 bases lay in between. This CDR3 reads CATSRDGVGDAFF. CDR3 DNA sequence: TGTGCCACCAGCAGAGATGGTGTAGGAGATGCTTTCTTT.

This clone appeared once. In DNA, the CDR3 is TGTGCCAGCAGTGAGCGGCTCCTTATTGATGAGCAGTTCTTC. Translated, it gives CASSERLLIDEQFF. V is TRBV6-1 and J is TRBJ2-1; D remains ambiguous. Between the trimmed V and J ends, which lost 3 bases and 8 bases, there was a span of 14 bases. Germline V gives CDR1 MNHNS, CDR2 SASEGT. The length of the CDR3 is 14 residues.

In DNA form, the CDR3 reads TGCGCCAGCAGCCAAGCGGGACACTACTACGAGCAGTACTTC. It encodes CASSQAGHYYEQYF. The chain links TRBV4-1 to TRBJ2-7, with D perhaps TRBD1 (6 bases). Germline V CDR1 and CDR2: MGHRA, YSYEKL. This CDR3 has 14 amino acids. Trimming cost V 1 base and J 3 bases, with 10 bases left between them.

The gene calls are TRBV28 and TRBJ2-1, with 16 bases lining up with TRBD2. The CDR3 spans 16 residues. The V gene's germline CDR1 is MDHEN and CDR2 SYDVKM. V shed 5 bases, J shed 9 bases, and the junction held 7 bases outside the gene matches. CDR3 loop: CASSPPGLAGGPEQFF. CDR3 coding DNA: TGTGCCAGCAGTCCTCCGGGACTAGCGGGAGGGCCTGAGCAGTTCTTC.

The CDR3 bases are TGTGCCAGTAGTATAGCCCTACAGGGACCCCATGAGCAGTTCTTC. Translating gives CASSIALQGPHEQFF. The rearrangement links TRBV19 to TRBJ2-1; D may be TRBD1 (6 bases). Germline loops: CDR1 LNHDA, CDR2 SQIVND (reference sequence). Trimming pared 1 base from V and 8 bases from J, leaving 15 bases between. This CDR3 is 15 amino acids long. Together with reference TRBV19 and TRBJ2-1, the CDR3 gives the full variable domain: DGGITQSPKYLFRKEGQNVTLSCEQNLNHDAMYWYRQDPGQGLRLIYYSQIVNDFQKGDIAEGYSVSREKKESFPLTVTSAQKNPTAFYLCASSIALQGPHEQFFGPGTRLTVL.

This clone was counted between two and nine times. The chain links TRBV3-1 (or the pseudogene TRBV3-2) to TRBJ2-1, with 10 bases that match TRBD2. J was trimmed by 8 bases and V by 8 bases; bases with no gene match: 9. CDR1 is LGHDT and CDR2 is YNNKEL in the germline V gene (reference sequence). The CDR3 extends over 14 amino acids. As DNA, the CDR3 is TGTGCCAGCTCTAAGCGGGAGGGGAGCCATGAGCAGTTCTTC. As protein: CASSKREGSHEQFF.